What follows describes a single T cell receptor (beta chain). The antigen this receptor binds is unknown. No qualities accompany the bases; no much larger clone lies one base away. TCRbeta CDR3 regions were amplified from genomic DNA by means of the immunoSEQ Assay, a bias-controlled multiplex PCR. The paper's processing steps were these. Nucleated cell counts per sample were estimated from amplification of reference gene primers within the assay. To quantify the absolute abundance of each unique TCRbeta CDR3 rearrangement, sequence reads were collapsed and filtered. For each sample, productive Simpson clonality was calculated by taking the square root of Simpson's diversity index across productive rearrangements. TCRdb holds this immuneACCESS table with in-frame rearrangements only. Some clones are missing; in checked studies, unresolved V genes explain under half, and the rest has no known cause. V, J and clone size derive from that table, while D and trimming were established from the DNA sequence. The sample includes a few hundred thousand clones, with 80% to 90% observed a single time. 1% to 1.5% of the sample comes from the top ten.

This sample stems from a study of blood T cell repertoires in COVID-19 (dated by TCRdb to 2020 to 2021). Broadly, across the study: Collaborator samples came from the United States, Italy and Spain and covered acute and convalescent phases of COVID-19. The dataset comprised deeply sampled blood TCRbeta repertoires from subjects exposed to, actively infected with, or recovered from COVID-19. Samples were obtained from the ongoing ImmuneRACE study (first 160 participants) and from some 1,200 subjects provided by 6 global collaborators. A freely available public database, intended as a resource for researchers studying the immune response to SARS-CoV-2, is where the repertoires were released. The prospective study material was composed of cDNA or gDNA derived from T cells, B-cell-depleted T cells, or PBMCs. A de-identified subject ID, COVID-19 status, age in years and sex were almost always included in the sample metadata. HLA class I and class II types, where available, came from metadata supplied by the sample provider rather than from assay-based typing. The paper as a whole reports these results and caveats: Clinical and demographic metadata were provided uncurated, with the amount varying by source and participant.

Its CDR3 holds 17 amino acids, cysteine through phenylalanine. Only CDR3 DNA remains: 51 bases, in frame from the first base. According to the germline V gene, CDR1 reads LGHNA and CDR2 reads YSLEER. Clipping removes 0 bases from V and 2 bases from J, with 8 as the unmatched junction base count. Each collaborating institution followed its own protocols to collect whole blood in K2EDTA tubes. For TCRbeta analysis, collaborators shipped samples as frozen whole blood, isolated PBMCs, or DNA extracted from either of those sample types. The receptor was derived from a woman between 45 and 60 years old with acute or convalescent COVID-19. The chain uses TRBV4-3 and TRBJ2-7; TRBD1 aligns with 9 central bases. The sample was peripheral blood. The nucleotide sequence reads TGCGCCAGCAGCCAAGAGCCCGGACAGGGGTCAACCTACGAGCAGTACTTC. This codes for CASSQEPGQGSTYEQYF.